What follows are 15 T cell receptor beta chains derived from one specimen sequenced in a study of shared clonotypes between healthy human individuals. The protocol was immunoSEQ multiplex PCR, while the TCRdb copy is restricted to in-frame clones and leaves out a portion. The sample has around 700,000 clones, around 72% seen once. The source material was memory CD4+ T cells sorted from blood. Subset reported: CD45RA-negative fraction. These receptors originate from a woman aged 25 to 39 in good health.

This clone was observed a few times. J is TRBJ2-7 and V is TRBV7-2; tentatively, D is TRBD1 (5 bases). V was clipped by 3 bases and J by 2 bases, with 8 bases between them. The CDR3 length is 13 residues. Per germline, CDR1 SGHTA and CDR2 FQGNSA. CDR3: CASSLSGPYEQYF. Here the CDR3 DNA reads TGTGCCAGCAGCTTGTCAGGGCCCTACGAGCAGTACTTC.

The rearrangement links TRBV10-3 to TRBJ2-5; TRBD1 agrees at 9 bases. With 10 bases clipped from V and 5 bases from J, the junction kept 8 bases outside the gene matches. The CDR3 is made up of 13 amino acids. Germline V gene lookup returns CDR1 ENHRY and CDR2 SYGVKD. The CDR3 DNA follows: TGTGCCAACGCGGGACAGGGCGGTGAGACCCAGTACTTC. Translated: CANAGQGGETQYF.

As regards this clone: Other DNA sequences from this sample encode an identical CDR3 as well. This chain connects TRBV5-1 to TRBJ2-7; D gene unclear. This CDR3 has 11 residues. V gave up 0 bases and J gave up 7 bases, with 5 bases separating them. Germline assignment: CDR1 SGHRS and CDR2 YFSETQ. CDR3 coding DNA: TGCGCCAGCAGCTTGGACCGGGAGCAGTACTTC. Translated: CASSLDREQYF.

This clone came up once. The genes are TRBV4-1 and TRBJ2-3, with TRBD2 matching 7 bases. CDR1 MGHRA and CDR2 YSYEKL come from the germline V gene. Trimming removed 0 bases from V and 0 bases from J; junction bases left unmatched: 3. This CDR3 is built from 16 residues. DNA of the CDR3: TGCGCCAGCAGCCAAGATCGCGGGAGAAGCACAGATACGCAGTATTTT. This encodes CASSQDRGRSTDTQYF.

The chain combines TRBV6-1 with TRBJ2-2; 7 positions agree with TRBD2. The V segment lost 2 bases and the J segment 7 bases; nucleotides outside the gene matches: 19. CDR1 and CDR2 (germline): MNHNS, SASEGT. This CDR3 contains 19 residues. CDR3 DNA: TGTGCCAGCAGTGAAAGAGGAGCGGGATGGGGCCTCAAGGGCGGGGAGCTGTTTTTT. It yields the protein CASSERGAGWGLKGGELFF.

The chain couples TRBV30 to TRBJ2-1, with 9 bases identical to TRBD2. The ends lost 5 bases at V and 6 bases at J; junction bases unmatched: 8. The CDR3 sequence is 14 residues long. CDR1 GTSNPN and CDR2 SVGIG come from the germline V gene (reference sequence). The CDR3 DNA reads TGTGCCTGGGCCTTCTCTAGCGGGATCAATGAGCAGTTCTTC. Protein: CAWAFSSGINEQFF.

The V and J genes are TRBV7-9 and TRBJ2-1; D unresolved. Germline assignment: CDR1 SEHNR and CDR2 FQNEAQ (reference sequence). This CDR3 has 15 amino acids. V was shortened by 2 bases and J by 3 bases, with 11 bases between the two germline ends. The CDR3 DNA reads as TGTGCCAGCAGCTTATTGGATTTCCTCTACAATGAGCAGTTCTTC. Translation: CASSLLDFLYNEQFF.

The rearrangement uses TRBV2 and TRBJ2-5; TRBD2 matches 9 bases. In germline, CDR1 is SNHLY, CDR2 FYNNEI. Trimming took 5 bases from V and 0 from J; bases not matched to a gene: 4. This CDR3 is 15 amino acids long. The CDR3 is CASSFLAGNQETQYF. In DNA, the CDR3 is TGTGCCAGCAGTTTTCTAGCGGGGAACCAAGAGACCCAGTACTTC.

This chain uses TRBV4-1 with TRBJ2-7, with a possible D match to TRBD2 (6 bases). V lost 1 base, J lost 3 bases, and 13 bases lay in between. Germline CDR1 MGHRA, CDR2 YSYEKL. This CDR3 has 15 residues. The CDR3 DNA is TGCGCCAGCAGCCAAGGGCAGGGACTGGACTACGAGCAGTACTTC. Its protein product is CASSQGQGLDYEQYF.

This CDR3 is CASRALGRYGYTF. CDR3 in DNA: TGTGCCAGCAGGGCTTTGGGCCGTTATGGCTACACCTTC. This rearrangement joins TRBV2 to TRBJ1-2; D call uncertain. Germline CDR1 and CDR2: SNHLY and FYNNEI. Trimming stripped 6 bases from V and 5 bases from J, with 13 bases between. The CDR3 has 13 residues.

The chain joins TRBV29-1 to TRBJ2-7; TRBD1 aligns across 7 bases. This CDR3 is 14 amino acids long. The trim removed 4 bases at V and 2 bases at J, leaving 8 bases unmatched. The germline V gene encodes CDR1 SQVTM and CDR2 ANQGSEA. In nucleotides, the CDR3 is TGCAGCGTTGGATTCCGGACAGGCACCTACGAGCAGTACTTC. Amino acids: CSVGFRTGTYEQYF.

This chain connects TRBV27 to TRBJ2-1; D is perhaps TRBD2 (5 bases). Trimming took off 8 bases at V and 9 bases at J, with 26 bases between the two ends. CDR1 is MNHEY and CDR2 is SMNVEV in the germline V gene (reference sequence). The CDR3 has 16 residues. The DNA for the CDR3 is TGTGCCAGCGGTAATGAGCGGTCCCGATGGGGTGCTGAGCAGTTCTTC. Protein sequence: CASGNERSRWGAEQFF.

This clone has a count of ten or more. The chain is built from TRBV6-1 and TRBJ1-5; tentative D call: TRBD1 (6 bases). Looked up from germline, CDR1 is MNHNS and CDR2 is SASEGT. The CDR3 spans 14 residues. Trimming left V 11 bases short and J 4 bases short, with 18 bases between. The CDR3 DNA follows: TGTGCCGTTGAGGCAGGGGTTGGAAATCAGCCCCAGCATTTT. As protein: CAVEAGVGNQPQHF.

This clone was detected only a few times. This sequence joins TRBV29-1 and TRBJ1-2; D might be TRBD1 (6 bases). CDR1 is SQVTM and CDR2 is ANQGSEA in the germline V gene. The V end lost 2 bases, the J end lost 8 bases, and 21 bases lay between the germline ends. CDR3 length: 15 amino acids. The CDR3 DNA reads as TGCAGCGTTGAAAAGGGGGACGCATCCGACCCGGGCTACACCTTC. This translates into CSVEKGDASDPGYTF.

This clone was recorded at least ten times. The chain has TRBV7-9 and TRBJ2-1, with 9 nucleotides matching TRBD2. From germline, CDR1 is SEHNR and CDR2 FQNEAQ (reference sequence). The CDR3 contains 16 residues. V trimming: 5 bases; J trimming: 4 bases; junction bases outside the gene matches: 9. CDR3 in DNA: TGTGCCAGCAGCCACGACCTAGCGGGACCTTACAATGAGCAGTTCTTC. It yields the protein CASSHDLAGPYNEQFF. Based on the CDR3 plus reference TRBV7-9 and TRBJ2-1, the full variable domain is DTGVSQNPRHKITKRGQNVTFRCDPISEHNRLYWYRQTLGQGPEFLTYFQNEAQLEKSRLLSDRFSAERPKGSFSTLEIQRTEQGDSAMYLCASSHDLAGPYNEQFFGPGTRLTVL.